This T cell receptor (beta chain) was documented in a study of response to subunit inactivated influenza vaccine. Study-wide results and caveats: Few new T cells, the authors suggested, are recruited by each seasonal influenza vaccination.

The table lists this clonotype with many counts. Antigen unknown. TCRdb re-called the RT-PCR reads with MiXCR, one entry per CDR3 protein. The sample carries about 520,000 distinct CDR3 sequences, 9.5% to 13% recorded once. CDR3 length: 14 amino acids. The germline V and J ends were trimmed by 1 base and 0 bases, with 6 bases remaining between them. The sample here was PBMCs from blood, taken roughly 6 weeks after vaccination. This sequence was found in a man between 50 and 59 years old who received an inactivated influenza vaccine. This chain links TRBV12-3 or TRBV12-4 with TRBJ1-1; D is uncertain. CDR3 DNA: TGTGCCAGCAGTTTAGACAGTTTGAACACTGAAGCTTTCTTT. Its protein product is CASSLDSLNTEAFF.